Listed here is a single TCR beta chain. Its target is not known. A multiplex PCR was run with 60 Vbeta primers and 13 Jbeta primers. Using immunoSEQ multiplex PCR, the repertoire was profiled, and TCRdb retains in-frame clones only, with some absent. The table has 85,000 to 100,000 clones, around four fifths seen once. Per the germline V gene, CDR1 is LNHDA and CDR2 is SQIVND (reference sequence). This CDR3 contains 12 residues. V was shortened by 1 base and J by 8 bases, with 3 bases between the two germline ends. The sample is drawn from a study of cytomegalovirus exposure and HLA in healthy donors. Study findings and constraints: The classifier reportedly diagnosed cytomegalovirus status with high specificity and sensitivity.

The sequence was obtained from a man in his forties or fifties in good health and CMV-seropositive. This rearrangement joins TRBV19 to TRBJ1-6, with D hard to call. The specimen sequenced was PBMCs. The CDR3 sequence: CASSIADSPLHF. CDR3 DNA sequence: TGTGCCAGTAGTATAGCGGATTCACCCCTCCACTTT.